This T cell receptor (beta chain) stems from a study of T cell repertoires in cytomegalovirus infection. Study-level background: Shared public TCR beta signatures pointed to both CMV infection and a matching HLA type. Broader study findings: There were HLA-C-restricted CMV-specific TCR beta clonotypes dominating the ex vivo response. Cumulative frequency of public TCR beta families picked out carriers of CMV plus the relevant HLA.

TCRdb reprocessed the reads via MiXCR and lists one record per CDR3 protein. The sample has around 74,000 distinct CDR3 sequences, approximately 3.7% seen once. Trimming cost V 6 bases and J 0 bases, with 9 bases left between them. This CDR3 contains 14 residues. CDR1 is MNHNS, CDR2 SASEGT, per germline. The sample holds many counts of this clonotype. Its antigen is currently unknown. The receptor was derived from a human donor in good health (CMV status not recorded). Some clones in this sample may be carry-over from other donors' samples. The chain recombines TRBV6-1 with TRBJ1-5; no clear D gene. The sequencing sample was made of PBMCs. The CDR3 DNA follows: TGTGCCAGCAGCCACCCTAATAGCAATCAGCCCCAGCATTTT. Translation gives CASSHPNSNQPQHF.